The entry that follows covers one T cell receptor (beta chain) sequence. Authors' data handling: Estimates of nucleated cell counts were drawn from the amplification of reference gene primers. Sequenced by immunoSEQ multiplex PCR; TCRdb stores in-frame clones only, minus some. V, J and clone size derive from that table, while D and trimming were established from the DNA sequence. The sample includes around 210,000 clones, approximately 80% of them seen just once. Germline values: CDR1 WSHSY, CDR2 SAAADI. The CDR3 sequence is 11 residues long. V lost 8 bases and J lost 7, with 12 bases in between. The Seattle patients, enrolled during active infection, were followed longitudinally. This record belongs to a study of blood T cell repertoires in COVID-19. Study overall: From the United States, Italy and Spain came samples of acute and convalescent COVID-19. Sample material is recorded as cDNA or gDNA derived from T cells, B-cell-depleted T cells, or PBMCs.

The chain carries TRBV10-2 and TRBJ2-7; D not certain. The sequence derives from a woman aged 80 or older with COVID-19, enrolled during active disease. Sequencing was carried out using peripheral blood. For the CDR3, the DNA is TGCGCCAGCGGAGTATACGAAGAGCAGTACTTC. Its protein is CASGVYEEQYF.